These 5 T cell receptor beta chains share one sample of origin, sequenced in a study of control samples from healthy donors and cancer patients. TCRdb keeps only in-frame clones here, not all; method: immunoSEQ multiplex PCR. The table lists about 86,000 clones, 70% to 90% of them singletons, with roughly a tenth in the top ten. The specimen was PBMCs. All receptors derive from a woman aged 50 to 60 with colorectal cancer.

The chain recombines TRBV6-5 with TRBJ1-1, with unresolved D. The CDR3 has 13 residues. V gave up 2 bases and J gave up 0 bases, with 4 bases separating them. Germline lookup yields CDR1 MNHEY and CDR2 SVGAGI. CDR3 sequence: CASSYKVNTEAFF. CDR3 DNA sequence: TGTGCCAGCAGTTACAAAGTGAACACTGAAGCTTTCTTT.

The V gene is TRBV23-1, the J gene TRBJ1-1, with unresolved D. TRBV23-1 is known as an ORF, though its function is uncertain. The CDR3 extends over 13 amino acids. The CDR3 DNA is TGCGCTTCAGAGGACGGCGGTGAGTATGAAGCTTTCTTT. It yields the protein CASEDGGEYEAFF.

This clone appeared once. The chain employs TRBV6-5 and TRBJ1-6; 9 positions agree with TRBD1. The CDR3 is 14 amino acids. The V gene's germline CDR1 is MNHEY and CDR2 SVGAGI. The junction had 6 bases not matched to a gene; V was cut back by 5 bases and J by 10 bases. DNA for the CDR3: TGTGCCAGCAGTCCGGGACAGGGCTGGTCACCCCTCCACTTT. This translates into CASSPGQGWSPLHF.

The chain uses TRBV28 and TRBJ1-5; possible D gene TRBD1, 6 bases. Germline V gives CDR1 MDHEN, CDR2 SYDVKM. V shed 4 bases and J shed 0 bases, with 16 bases lying between them. This CDR3 region has 17 residues. This CDR3 reads CASSYRTAQYSNQPQHF. The CDR3 DNA is TGTGCCAGCAGTTACAGGACAGCCCAGTATAGCAATCAGCCCCAGCATTTT.

This clone occurred once. V gene TRBV4-3 combines with J gene TRBJ1-2; 7 positions match TRBD1. Germline loops: CDR1 LGHNA, CDR2 YSLEER. V shed 6 bases, J shed 6 bases, and the junction held 4 bases outside the gene matches. The length of the CDR3 is 12 residues. The DNA for the CDR3 is TGCGCCAGCAGTCATACAGGGGATGGCTACACCTTC. It specifies CASSHTGDGYTF.